This TCR beta chain was sequenced for a study of cytomegalovirus exposure and HLA in healthy donors. Use of 60 Vbeta and 13 Jbeta primers characterized the PCR. The method was immunoSEQ multiplex PCR; TCRdb's version includes in-frame clones alone and lacks a portion of them. The sample shows roughly 130,000 clones, more than 60% of them seen only once. The germline V gene encodes CDR1 SGHTA and CDR2 FQGNSA. The CDR3 extends over 17 amino acids. V was pared by 3 bases and J by 4 bases, with 12 bases of the junction left unmatched. This chain links TRBV7-2 with TRBJ2-5; 9 nucleotides match TRBD2. The clonotype originates from a woman aged 40 to 50 in good health and CMV-seropositive. The sample consisted of PBMCs. In DNA, the CDR3 is TGTGCCAGCAGCTTGCAGCGGGAGGTCGGTTTCCGAGAGACCCAGTACTTC. Its protein is CASSLQREVGFRETQYF.